This TCR beta chain was captured in a study of cytomegalovirus exposure and HLA in healthy donors. The study, taken as a whole, reports: A few chains linked to CMV were shown in vitro to be specific for CMV antigens. In an earlier analysis, in roughly 580 donors, most V segments appeared productive either ~87% or ~30% of the time. Per a later analysis, HLA-associated TCR beta chains showed more clonal expansion than other, equally common TCR beta chains.

On this clone itself: Antigen unknown.

Primers included in the PCR were 60 Vbeta and 13 Jbeta primers. Here immunoSEQ multiplex PCR was the method, and the copy in TCRdb shows in-frame clones only, minus some. This sample carries approximately 150,000 clones, about 80% of them seen once, and the ten largest clones take about 1.3%. The germline V gene has CDR1 SGDLS and CDR2 YYNGEE. The CDR3 covers 14 residues. J was trimmed by 3 bases and V by 4 bases; bases with no gene match: 7. Material for sequencing was PBMCs. This clonotype was obtained from a woman aged 45 to 65 in good health and CMV-seronegative. This chain connects TRBV9 to TRBJ2-7, with 7 positions matching TRBD2. The CDR3 loop is CASSPRAGNYEQYF. The CDR3 nucleotides are TGTGCCAGCAGCCCCCGAGCGGGAAACTACGAGCAGTACTTC.